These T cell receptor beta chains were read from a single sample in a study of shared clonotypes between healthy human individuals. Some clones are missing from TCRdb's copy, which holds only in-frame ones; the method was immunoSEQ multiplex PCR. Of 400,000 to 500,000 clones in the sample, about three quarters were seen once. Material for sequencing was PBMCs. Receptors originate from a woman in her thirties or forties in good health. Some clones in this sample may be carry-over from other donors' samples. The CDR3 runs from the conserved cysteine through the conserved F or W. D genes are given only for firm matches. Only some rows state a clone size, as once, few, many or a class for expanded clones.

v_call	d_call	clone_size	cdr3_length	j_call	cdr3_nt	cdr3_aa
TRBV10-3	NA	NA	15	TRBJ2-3	TGTGCCATCAGTGAGTCGATCCGGAGGACAGATACGCAGTATTTT	CAISESIRRTDTQYF
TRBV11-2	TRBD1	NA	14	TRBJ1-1	TGTGCCAGCATTTCGGGACAGTCGAACACTGAAGCTTTCTTT	CASISGQSNTEAFF
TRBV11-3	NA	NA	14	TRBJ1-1	TGTGCCAGCAGCTTAGATCCAGTTAACACTGAAGCTTTCTTT	CASSLDPVNTEAFF
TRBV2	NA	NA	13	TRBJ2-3	TGTGCCAGTCGTTGGGAGAGCACAGATACGCAGTATTTT	CASRWESTDTQYF
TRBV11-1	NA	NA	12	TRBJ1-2	TGTGCCAGCGCGGGACTTTCCTATGGCTACACCTTC	CASAGLSYGYTF
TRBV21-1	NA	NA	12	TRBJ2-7	TGTGCCAGCACCGGGACTCACTACGAGCAGTACTTC	CASTGTHYEQYF
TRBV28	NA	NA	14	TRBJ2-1	TGTGCCAGCAGCTCCGGGACTGTCTACAATGAGCAGTTCTTC	CASSSGTVYNEQFF
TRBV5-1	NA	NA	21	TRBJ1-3	TGCGCCAGCAGCTTGGCCGTCGGGGGGCGAATGGGACCTTATACTGGAAACACCATATATTTT	CASSLAVGGRMGPYTGNTIYF
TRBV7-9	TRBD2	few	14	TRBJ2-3	TGTGCCAGCAGCAGGGAGGGCCTCACAGATACGCAGTATTTT	CASSREGLTDTQYF
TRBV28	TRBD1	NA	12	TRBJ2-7	TGTGCCAGCAGTTTGCAGGGGGCAAAGCAGTACTTC	CASSLQGAKQYF
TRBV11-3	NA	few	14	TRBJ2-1	TGTGCCAGCAGCTTCACGGGAGAAGACAATGAGCAGTTCTTC	CASSFTGEDNEQFF
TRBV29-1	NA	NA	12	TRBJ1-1	TGCAGCGTTGAGGGACGAAACACTGAAGCTTTCTTT	CSVEGRNTEAFF
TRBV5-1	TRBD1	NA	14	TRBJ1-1	TGCGCCAGCAGCCCCGGGACAGGGTTGACTGAAGCTTTCTTT	CASSPGTGLTEAFF
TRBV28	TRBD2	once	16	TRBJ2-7	TGTGCCAGCATGGGTGGGCTAGCGGGAGTGAAGCCCGAGCAGTACTTC	CASMGGLAGVKPEQYF
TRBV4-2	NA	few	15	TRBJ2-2	TGTGCCAGCAGCCAAGACAAGGGGTCAACCGGGGAGCTGTTTTTT	CASSQDKGSTGELFF
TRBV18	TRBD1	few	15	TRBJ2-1	TGTGCCAGCTCACCGGGACAGGGCTCCTACAATGAGCAGTTCTTC	CASSPGQGSYNEQFF
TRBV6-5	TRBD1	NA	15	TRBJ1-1	TGTGCCAGCAGTTACCCGACAGGGGGGAACACTGAAGCTTTCTTT	CASSYPTGGNTEAFF
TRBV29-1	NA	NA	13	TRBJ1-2	TGCAGCGCCTGGGACGGAACTAACTATGGCTACACCTTC	CSAWDGTNYGYTF
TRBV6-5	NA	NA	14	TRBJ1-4	TGTGCCAGCAGTTACGGTGGGGATCGTGAAAAACTGTTTTTT	CASSYGGDREKLFF
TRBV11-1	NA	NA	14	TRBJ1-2	TGTGCCAGCAGCCCACAGGGACGGGACTATGGCTACACCTTC	CASSPQGRDYGYTF
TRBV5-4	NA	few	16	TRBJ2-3	TGTGCCAGCAGCAATCCGGGAGCACAAAGCACAGATACGCAGTATTTT	CASSNPGAQSTDTQYF
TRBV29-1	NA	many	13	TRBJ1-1	TGCAGCGCATCGACAGTCATGAACACTGAAGCTTTCTTT	CSASTVMNTEAFF
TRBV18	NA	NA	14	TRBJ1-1	TGTGCCAGCTCACGCGAACTAGCGAACACTGAAGCTTTCTTT	CASSRELANTEAFF
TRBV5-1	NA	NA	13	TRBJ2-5	TGCGCCAGCAGCTTGGAACGGTTCGAGACCCAGTACTTC	CASSLERFETQYF
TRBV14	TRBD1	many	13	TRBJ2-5	TGTGCCAGCAGCCAAGAGCAGGGGGTGACCCAGTACTTC	CASSQEQGVTQYF
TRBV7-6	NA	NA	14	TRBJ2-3	TGTGCCAGCAGCTTGGTCGCGGGTACAGATACGCAGTATTTT	CASSLVAGTDTQYF
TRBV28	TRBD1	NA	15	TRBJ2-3	TGTGCCAGCAGTGGGGGACAGGGGTCGACAGATACGCAGTATTTT	CASSGGQGSTDTQYF
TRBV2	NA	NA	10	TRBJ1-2	TGTGCCAGCAGCGGGTATGGCTACACCTTC	CASSGYGYTF
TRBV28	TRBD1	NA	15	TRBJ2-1	TGTGCCAGCAGTTTTGGCGGGACAGGGGACAATGAGCAGTTCTTC	CASSFGGTGDNEQFF
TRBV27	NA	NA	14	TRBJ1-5	TGTGCCAGCAGTTTTCATGGGAGCAATCAGCCCCAGCATTTT	CASSFHGSNQPQHF
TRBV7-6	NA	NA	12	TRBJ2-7	TGTGCCAGCAGCTCATACTCCTACGAGCAGTACTTC	CASSSYSYEQYF
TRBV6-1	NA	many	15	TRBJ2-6	TGTGCCAGCAGTGGGACCCAGTCTGGGGCCAACGTCCTGACTTTC	CASSGTQSGANVLTF
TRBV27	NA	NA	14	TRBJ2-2	TGTGCCAGCAGCCTGAAGGGTCCTACCGGGGAGCTGTTTTTT	CASSLKGPTGELFF
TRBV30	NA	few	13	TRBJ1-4	TGTGCCTGGTCGGTGATGTATAATGAAAAACTGTTTTTT	CAWSVMYNEKLFF